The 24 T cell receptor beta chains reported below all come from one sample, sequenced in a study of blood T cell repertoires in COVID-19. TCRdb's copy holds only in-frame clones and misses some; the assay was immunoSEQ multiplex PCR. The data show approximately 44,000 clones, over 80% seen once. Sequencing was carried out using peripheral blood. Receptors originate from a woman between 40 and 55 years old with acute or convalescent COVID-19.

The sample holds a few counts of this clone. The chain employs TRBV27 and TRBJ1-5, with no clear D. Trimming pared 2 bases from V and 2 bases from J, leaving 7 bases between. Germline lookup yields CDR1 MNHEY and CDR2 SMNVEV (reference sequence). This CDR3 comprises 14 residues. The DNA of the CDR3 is TGTGCCAGCAGTTTACTGGCAGGCAATCAGCCCCAGCATTTT. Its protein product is CASSLLAGNQPQHF.

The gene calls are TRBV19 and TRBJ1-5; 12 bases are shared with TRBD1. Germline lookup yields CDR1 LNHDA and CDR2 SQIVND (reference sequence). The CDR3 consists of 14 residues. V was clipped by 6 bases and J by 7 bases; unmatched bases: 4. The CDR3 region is CASSGTGGEQPQHF. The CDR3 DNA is TGTGCCAGTAGCGGGACAGGGGGCGAACAGCCCCAGCATTTT.

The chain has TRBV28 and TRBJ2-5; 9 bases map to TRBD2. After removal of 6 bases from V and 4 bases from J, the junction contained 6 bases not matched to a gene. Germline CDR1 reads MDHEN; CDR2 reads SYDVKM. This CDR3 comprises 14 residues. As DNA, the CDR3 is TGTGCCAGCAGCGTTAGCGGGAGTGGAGAGACCCAGTACTTC. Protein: CASSVSGSGETQYF.

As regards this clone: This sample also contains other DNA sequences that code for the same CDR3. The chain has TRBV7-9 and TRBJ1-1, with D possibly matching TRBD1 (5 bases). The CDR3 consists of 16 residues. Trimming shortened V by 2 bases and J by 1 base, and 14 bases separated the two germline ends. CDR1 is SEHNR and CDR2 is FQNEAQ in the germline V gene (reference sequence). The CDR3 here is CASSLSRPTGNTEAFF. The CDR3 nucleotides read TGTGCCAGCAGCTTAAGCCGACCAACAGGGAACACTGAAGCTTTCTTT.

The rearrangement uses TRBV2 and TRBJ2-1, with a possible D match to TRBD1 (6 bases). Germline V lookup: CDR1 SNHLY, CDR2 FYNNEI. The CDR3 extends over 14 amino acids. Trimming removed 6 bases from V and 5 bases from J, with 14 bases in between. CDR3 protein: CASSERQADNEQFF. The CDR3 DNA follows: TGTGCCAGCAGCGAACGACAGGCCGACAATGAGCAGTTCTTC.

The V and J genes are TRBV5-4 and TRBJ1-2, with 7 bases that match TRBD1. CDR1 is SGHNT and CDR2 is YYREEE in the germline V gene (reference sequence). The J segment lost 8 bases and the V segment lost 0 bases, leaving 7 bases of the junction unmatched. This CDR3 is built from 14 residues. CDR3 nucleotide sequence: TGTGCCAGCAGCTTGGACGACAGGGCCCGGGGCTACACCTTC. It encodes CASSLDDRARGYTF.

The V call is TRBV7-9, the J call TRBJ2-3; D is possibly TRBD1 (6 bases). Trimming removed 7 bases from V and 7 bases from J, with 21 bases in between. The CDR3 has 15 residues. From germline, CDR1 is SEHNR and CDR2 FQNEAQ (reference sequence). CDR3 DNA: TGTGCCAGCATTCCTGGGAAGGGGGTAGCAAATACGCAGTATTTT. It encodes CASIPGKGVANTQYF. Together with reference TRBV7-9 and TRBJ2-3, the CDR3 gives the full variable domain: DTGVSQNPRHKITKRGQNVTFRCDPISEHNRLYWYRQTLGQGPEFLTYFQNEAQLEKSRLLSDRFSAERPKGSFSTLEIQRTEQGDSAMYLCASIPGKGVANTQYFGPGTRLTVL.

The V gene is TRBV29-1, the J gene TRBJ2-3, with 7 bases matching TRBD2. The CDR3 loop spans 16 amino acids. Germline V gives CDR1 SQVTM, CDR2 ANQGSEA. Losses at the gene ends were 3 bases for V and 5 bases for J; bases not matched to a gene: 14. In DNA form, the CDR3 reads TGCAGCGTTGACGGCGCCGAGCGGGATCAGATAGATACGCAGTATTTT. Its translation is CSVDGAERDQIDTQYF.

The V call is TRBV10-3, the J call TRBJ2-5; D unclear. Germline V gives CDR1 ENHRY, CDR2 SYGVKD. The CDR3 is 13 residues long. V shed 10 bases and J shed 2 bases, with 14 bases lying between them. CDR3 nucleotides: TGTGCCACACACAGAGCTGAGCAAGAGACCCAGTACTTC. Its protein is CATHRAEQETQYF.

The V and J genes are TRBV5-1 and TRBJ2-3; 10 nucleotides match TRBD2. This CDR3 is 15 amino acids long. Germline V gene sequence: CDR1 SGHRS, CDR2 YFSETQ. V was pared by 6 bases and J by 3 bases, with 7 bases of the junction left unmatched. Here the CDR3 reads CASTIAGGSTDTQYF. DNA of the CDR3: TGCGCCAGCACCATAGCGGGGGGATCGACAGATACGCAGTATTTT.

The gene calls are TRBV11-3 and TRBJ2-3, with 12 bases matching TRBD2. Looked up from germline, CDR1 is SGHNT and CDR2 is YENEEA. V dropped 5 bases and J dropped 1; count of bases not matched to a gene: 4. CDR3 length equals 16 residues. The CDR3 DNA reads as TGTGCCAGCAGCCCAGGGACTAGCGGGCGCACAGATACGCAGTATTTT. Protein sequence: CASSPGTSGRTDTQYF.

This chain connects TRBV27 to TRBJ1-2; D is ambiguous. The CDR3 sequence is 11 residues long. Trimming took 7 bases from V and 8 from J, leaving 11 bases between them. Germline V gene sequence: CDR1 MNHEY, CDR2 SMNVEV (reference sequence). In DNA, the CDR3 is TGTGCCAGCACCCTCCGGAGAGGCTACACCTTC. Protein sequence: CASTLRRGYTF.

The CDR3 reads CASSLLAGSVNEQFF. In DNA, the CDR3 is TGTGCCAGCAGCCTCCTAGCGGGAAGTGTGAATGAGCAGTTCTTC. The genes are TRBV3-1 (or the pseudogene TRBV3-2) and TRBJ2-1, with 9 bases aligning to TRBD2. The CDR3 has 15 residues. Germline-derived CDR1 and CDR2 are LGHDT and YNNKEL (reference sequence). Germline trimming cut 4 bases from V and 7 bases from J; bases unmatched to any gene: 8.

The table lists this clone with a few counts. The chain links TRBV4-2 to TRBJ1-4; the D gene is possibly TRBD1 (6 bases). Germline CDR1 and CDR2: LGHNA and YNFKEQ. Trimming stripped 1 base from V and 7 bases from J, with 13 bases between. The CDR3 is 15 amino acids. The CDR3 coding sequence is TGTGCCAGCAGCCAAGGGACGAGAGGGGGTGAAAAACTGTTTTTT. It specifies CASSQGTRGGEKLFF.

CDR3 nucleotide sequence: TGCGCCAGCAGCCGTATGTCCCGCGGGGGAAATTCACCCCTCCACTTT. Its translation: CASSRMSRGGNSPLHF. This sequence joins TRBV4-1 and TRBJ1-6; the D gene is possibly TRBD1 (5 bases). V shed 4 bases and J shed 7 bases, with 17 bases lying between them. The length of the CDR3 is 16 residues. Germline V gives CDR1 MGHRA, CDR2 YSYEKL.

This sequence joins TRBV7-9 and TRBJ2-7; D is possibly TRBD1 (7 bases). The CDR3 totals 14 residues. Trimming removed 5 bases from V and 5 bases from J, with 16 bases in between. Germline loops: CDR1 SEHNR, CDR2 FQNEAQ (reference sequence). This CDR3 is CASSPRGESDEQYF. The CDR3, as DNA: TGTGCCAGCAGCCCCAGGGGGGAAAGCGACGAGCAGTACTTC.

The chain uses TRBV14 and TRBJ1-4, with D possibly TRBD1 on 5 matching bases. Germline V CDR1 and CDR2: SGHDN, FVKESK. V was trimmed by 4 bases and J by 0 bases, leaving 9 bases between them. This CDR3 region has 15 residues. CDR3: CASSLTGATNEKLFF. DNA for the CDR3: TGTGCCAGCAGCCTAACAGGCGCAACTAATGAAAAACTGTTTTTT.

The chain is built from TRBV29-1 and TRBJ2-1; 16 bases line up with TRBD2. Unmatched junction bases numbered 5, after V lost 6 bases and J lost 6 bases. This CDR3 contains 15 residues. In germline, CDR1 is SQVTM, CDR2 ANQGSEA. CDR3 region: CSVGTSGRVRNEQFF. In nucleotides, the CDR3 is TGCAGCGTGGGGACTAGCGGGAGGGTACGCAATGAGCAGTTCTTC.

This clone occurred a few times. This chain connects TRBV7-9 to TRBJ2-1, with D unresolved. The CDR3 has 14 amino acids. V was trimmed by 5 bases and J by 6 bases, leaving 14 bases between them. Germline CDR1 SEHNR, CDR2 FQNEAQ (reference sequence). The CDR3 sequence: CASSLGESGNEQFF. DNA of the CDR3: TGTGCCAGCAGCCTCGGAGAGAGTGGCAATGAGCAGTTCTTC.

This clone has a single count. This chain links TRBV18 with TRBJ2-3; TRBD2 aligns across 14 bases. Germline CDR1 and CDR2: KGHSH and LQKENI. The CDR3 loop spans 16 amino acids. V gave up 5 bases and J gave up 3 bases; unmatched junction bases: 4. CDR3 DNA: TGTGCCAGCTCATCGACTAGCGGGAGGGGGACAGATACGCAGTATTTT. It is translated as CASSSTSGRGTDTQYF.

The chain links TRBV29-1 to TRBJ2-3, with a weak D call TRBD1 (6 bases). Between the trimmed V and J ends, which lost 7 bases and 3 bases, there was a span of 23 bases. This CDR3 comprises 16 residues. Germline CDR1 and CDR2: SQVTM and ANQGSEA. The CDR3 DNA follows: TGCAGCGGCTGGGTAACAGGGAAAGTTTTGACAGATACGCAGTATTTT. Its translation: CSGWVTGKVLTDTQYF.

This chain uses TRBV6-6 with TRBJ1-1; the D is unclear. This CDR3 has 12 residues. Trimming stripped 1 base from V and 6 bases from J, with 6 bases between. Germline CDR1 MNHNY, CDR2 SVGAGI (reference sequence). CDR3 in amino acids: CASSYYGAEAFF. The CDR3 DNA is TGTGCCAGCAGTTACTACGGGGCTGAAGCTTTCTTT.

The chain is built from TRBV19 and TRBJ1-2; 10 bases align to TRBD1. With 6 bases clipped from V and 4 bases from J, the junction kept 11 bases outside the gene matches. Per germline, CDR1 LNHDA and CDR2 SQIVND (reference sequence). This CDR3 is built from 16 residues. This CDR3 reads CASRPLPGQGLYGYTF. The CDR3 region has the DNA TGTGCCAGTAGGCCTTTACCGGGACAGGGGCTCTATGGCTACACCTTC.

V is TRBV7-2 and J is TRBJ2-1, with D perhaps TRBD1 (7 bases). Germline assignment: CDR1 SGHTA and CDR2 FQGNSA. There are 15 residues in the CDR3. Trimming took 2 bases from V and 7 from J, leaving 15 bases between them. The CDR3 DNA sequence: TGTGCCAGCAGCTTAAAAAGGACAGGAGGGAATGAGCAGTTCTTC. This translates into CASSLKRTGGNEQFF.